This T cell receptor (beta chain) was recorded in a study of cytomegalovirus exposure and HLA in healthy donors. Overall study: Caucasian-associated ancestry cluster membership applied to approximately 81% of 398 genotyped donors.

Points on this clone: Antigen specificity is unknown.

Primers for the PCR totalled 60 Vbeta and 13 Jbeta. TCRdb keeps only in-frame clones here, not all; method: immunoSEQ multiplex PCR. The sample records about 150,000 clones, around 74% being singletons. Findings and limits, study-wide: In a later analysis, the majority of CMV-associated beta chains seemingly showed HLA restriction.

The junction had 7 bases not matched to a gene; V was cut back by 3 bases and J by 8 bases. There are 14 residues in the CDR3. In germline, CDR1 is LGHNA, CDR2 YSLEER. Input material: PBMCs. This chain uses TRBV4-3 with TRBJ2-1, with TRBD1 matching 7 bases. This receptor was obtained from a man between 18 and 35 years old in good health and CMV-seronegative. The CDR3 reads CASSQGDSRDEQFF. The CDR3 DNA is TGCGCCAGCAGCCAGGGGGACAGCCGGGATGAGCAGTTCTTC.